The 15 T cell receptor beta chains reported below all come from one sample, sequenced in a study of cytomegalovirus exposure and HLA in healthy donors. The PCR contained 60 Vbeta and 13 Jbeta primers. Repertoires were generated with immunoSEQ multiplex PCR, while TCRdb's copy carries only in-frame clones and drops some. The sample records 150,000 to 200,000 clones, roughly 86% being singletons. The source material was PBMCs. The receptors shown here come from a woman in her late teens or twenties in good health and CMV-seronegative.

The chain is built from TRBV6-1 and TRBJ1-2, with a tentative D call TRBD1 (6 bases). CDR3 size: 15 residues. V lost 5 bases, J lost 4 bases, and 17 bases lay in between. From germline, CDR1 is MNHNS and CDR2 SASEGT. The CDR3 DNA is TGTGCCAGCAGTACCTTTGGGGGCCCCAGCTATGGCTACACCTTC. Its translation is CASSTFGGPSYGYTF.

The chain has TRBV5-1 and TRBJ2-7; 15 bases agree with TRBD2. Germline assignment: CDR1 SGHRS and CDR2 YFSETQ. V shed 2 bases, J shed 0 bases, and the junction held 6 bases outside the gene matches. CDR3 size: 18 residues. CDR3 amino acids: CASSFWTSGRVASYEQYF. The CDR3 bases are TGCGCCAGCAGCTTCTGGACTAGCGGGAGGGTAGCCTCCTACGAGCAGTACTTC.

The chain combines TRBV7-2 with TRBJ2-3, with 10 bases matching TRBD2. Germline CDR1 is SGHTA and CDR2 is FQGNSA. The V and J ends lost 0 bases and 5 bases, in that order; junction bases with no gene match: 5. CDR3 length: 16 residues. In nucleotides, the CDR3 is TGTGCCAGCAGCTTAGCGAGCGGGGGGGCTAGAGATACGCAGTATTTT. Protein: CASSLASGGARDTQYF.

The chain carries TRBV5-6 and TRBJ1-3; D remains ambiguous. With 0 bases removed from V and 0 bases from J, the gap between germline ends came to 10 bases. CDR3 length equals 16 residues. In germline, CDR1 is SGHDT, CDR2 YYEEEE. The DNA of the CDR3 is TGTGCCAGCAGCTTGGCCGGCGGAACCTCTGGAAACACCATATATTTT. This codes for CASSLAGGTSGNTIYF.

DNA of the CDR3: TGCGCCAGCAGCTTGGGCTCCCTGGGACTAGCGGGAAACACCGGGGAGCTGTTTTTT. It specifies CASSLGSLGLAGNTGELFF. V gene TRBV5-1 combines with J gene TRBJ2-2, with 13 bases that match TRBD2. The junction had 7 bases not matched to a gene; V was cut back by 0 bases and J by 2 bases. Germline CDR1 and CDR2: SGHRS and YFSETQ. CDR3 size: 19 residues.

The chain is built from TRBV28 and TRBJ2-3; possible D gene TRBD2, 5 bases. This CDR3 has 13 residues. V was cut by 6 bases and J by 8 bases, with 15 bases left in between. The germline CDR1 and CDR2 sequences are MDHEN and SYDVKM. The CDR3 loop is CASSLDSLGTQYF. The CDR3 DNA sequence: TGTGCCAGCAGCTTGGACTCCCTTGGTACGCAGTATTTT.

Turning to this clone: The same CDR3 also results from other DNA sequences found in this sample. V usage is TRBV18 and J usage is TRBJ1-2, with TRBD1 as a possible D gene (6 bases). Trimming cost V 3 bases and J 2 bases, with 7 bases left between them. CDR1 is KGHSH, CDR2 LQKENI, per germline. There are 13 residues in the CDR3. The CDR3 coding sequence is TGTGCCAGCTCACCCGGACAGAACTATGGCTACACCTTC. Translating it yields CASSPGQNYGYTF.

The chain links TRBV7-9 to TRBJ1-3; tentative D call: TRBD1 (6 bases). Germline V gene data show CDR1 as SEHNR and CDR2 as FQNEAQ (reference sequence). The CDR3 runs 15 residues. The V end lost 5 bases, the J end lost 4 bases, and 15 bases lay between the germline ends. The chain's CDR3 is CASSPRGTRGNTIYF. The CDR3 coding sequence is TGTGCCAGCAGCCCAAGGGGGACGAGAGGAAACACCATATATTTT.

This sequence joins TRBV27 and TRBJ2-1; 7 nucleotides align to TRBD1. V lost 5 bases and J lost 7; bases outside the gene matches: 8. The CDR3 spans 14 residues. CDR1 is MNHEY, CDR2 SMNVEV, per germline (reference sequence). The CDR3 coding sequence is TGTGCCAGCAGTATACAGGGGCTAGGGAATGAGCAGTTCTTC. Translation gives CASSIQGLGNEQFF.

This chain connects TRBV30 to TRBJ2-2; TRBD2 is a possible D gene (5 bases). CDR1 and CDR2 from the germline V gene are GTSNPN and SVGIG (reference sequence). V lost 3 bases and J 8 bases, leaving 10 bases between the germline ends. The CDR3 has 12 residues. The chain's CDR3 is CAWRRGLGELFF. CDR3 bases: TGTGCCTGGAGACGAGGGTTGGGGGAGCTGTTTTTT.

CDR3 DNA: TGCGCCAGCAGCCAAGGTGACGGCAGGGGGAAACACACCATATATTTT. Amino acids: CASSQGDGRGKHTIYF. The chain recombines TRBV4-1 with TRBJ1-3; 7 bases are a match to TRBD1. Germline CDR1 MGHRA, CDR2 YSYEKL. With 1 base clipped from V and 8 bases from J, the junction kept 11 bases outside the gene matches. CDR3 size: 16 residues.

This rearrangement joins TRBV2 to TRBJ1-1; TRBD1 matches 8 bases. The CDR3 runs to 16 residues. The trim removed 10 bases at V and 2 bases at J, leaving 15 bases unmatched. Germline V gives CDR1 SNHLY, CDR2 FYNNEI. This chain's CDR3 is CATSLRGTGFNTEAFF. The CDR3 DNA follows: TGTGCCACCTCACTTAGGGGGACAGGTTTCAACACTGAAGCTTTCTTT.

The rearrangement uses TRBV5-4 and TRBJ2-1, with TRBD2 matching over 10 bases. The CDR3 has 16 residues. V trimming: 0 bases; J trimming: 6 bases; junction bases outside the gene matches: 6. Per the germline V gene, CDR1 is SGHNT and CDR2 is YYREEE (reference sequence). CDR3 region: CASSLAAGGRSNEQFF. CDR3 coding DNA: TGTGCCAGCAGCTTGGCAGCGGGGGGGCGTAGCAATGAGCAGTTCTTC.

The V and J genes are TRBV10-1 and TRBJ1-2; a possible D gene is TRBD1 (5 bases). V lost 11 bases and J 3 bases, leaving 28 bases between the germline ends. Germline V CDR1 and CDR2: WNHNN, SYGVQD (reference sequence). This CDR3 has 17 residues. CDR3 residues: CALQLVDSTSWDYGYTF. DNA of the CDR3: TGCGCCCTACAACTGGTTGACAGTACCTCCTGGGACTATGGCTACACCTTC.

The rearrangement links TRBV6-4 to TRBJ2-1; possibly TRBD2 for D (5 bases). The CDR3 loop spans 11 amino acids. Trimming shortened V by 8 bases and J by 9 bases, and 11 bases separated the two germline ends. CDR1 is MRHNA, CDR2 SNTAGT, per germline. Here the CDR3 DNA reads TGTGCCAGCGGTGGGAGATGTGAGCAGTTCTTC. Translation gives CASGGRCEQFF.